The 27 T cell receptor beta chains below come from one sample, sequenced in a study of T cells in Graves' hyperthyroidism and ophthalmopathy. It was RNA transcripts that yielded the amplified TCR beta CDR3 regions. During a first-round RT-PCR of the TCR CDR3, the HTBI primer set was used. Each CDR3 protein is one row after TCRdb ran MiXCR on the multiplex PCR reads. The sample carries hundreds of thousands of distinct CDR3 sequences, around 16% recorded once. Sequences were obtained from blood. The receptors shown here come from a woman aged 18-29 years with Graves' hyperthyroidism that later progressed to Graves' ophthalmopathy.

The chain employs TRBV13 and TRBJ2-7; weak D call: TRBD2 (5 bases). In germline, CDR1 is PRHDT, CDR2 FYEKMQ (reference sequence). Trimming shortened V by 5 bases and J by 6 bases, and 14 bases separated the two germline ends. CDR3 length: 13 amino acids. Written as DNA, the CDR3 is TGTGCCAGCAGCGTAGAGGGCCTGGGCGAGCAGTACTTC. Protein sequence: CASSVEGLGEQYF.

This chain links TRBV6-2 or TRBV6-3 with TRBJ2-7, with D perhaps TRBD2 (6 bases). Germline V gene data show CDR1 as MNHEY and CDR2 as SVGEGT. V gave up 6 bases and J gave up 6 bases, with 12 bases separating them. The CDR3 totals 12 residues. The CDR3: CASSRSGSEQYF. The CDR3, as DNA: TGTGCCAGCAGCCGAAGCGGGTCCGAGCAGTACTTC.

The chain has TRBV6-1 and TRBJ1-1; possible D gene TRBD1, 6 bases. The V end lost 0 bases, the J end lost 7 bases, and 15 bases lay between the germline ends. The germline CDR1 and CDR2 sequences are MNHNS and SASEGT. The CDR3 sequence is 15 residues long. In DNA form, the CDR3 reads TGTGCCAGCAGTGAAGCGGCCGGGGGGGGACATGAAGCTTTCTTT. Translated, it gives CASSEAAGGGHEAFF.

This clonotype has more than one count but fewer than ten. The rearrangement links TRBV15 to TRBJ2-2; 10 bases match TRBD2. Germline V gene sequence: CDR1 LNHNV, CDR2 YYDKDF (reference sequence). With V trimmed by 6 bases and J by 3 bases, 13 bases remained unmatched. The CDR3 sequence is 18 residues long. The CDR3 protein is CATRPGLATHYYTGELFF. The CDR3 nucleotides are TGTGCCACCAGGCCGGGACTAGCGACCCATTATTACACCGGGGAGCTGTTTTTT.

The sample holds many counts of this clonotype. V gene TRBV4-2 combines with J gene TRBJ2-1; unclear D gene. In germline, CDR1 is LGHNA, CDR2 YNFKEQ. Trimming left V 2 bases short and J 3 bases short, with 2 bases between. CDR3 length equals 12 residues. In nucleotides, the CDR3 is TGTGCCAGCAGCCAACTCTACAATGAGCAGTTCTTC. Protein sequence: CASSQLYNEQFF.

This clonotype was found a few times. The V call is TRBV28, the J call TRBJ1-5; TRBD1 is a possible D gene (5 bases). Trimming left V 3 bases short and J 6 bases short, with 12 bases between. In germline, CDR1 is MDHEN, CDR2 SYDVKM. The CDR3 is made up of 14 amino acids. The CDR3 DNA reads TGTGCCAGCAGTTTGAGCCAGGGCCGTCAGCCCCAGCATTTT. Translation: CASSLSQGRQPQHF. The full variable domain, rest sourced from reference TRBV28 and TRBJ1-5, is DVKVTQSSRYLVKRTGEKVFLECVQDMDHENMFWYRQDPGLGLRLIYFSYDVKMKEKGDIPEGYSVSREKKERFSLILESASTNQTSMYLCASSLSQGRQPQHFGDGTRLSIL.

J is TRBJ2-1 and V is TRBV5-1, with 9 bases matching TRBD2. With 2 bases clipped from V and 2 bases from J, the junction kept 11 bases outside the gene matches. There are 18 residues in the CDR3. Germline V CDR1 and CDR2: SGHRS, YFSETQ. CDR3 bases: TGCGCCAGCAGCTTAGGGACTAGCTTGGGGGGGACCTACAATGAGCAGTTCTTC. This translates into CASSLGTSLGGTYNEQFF.

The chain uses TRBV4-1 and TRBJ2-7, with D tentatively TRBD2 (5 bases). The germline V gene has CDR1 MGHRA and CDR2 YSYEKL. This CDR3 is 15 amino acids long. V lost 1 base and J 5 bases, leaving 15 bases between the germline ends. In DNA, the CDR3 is TGCGCCAGCAGCCAAGGCGGGTCCGGGGTCCACGAGCAGTACTTC. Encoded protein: CASSQGGSGVHEQYF.

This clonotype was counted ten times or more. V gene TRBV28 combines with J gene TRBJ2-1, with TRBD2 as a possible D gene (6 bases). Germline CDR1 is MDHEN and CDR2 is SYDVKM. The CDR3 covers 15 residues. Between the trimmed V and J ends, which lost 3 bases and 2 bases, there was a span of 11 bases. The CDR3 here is CASSFETSTYNEQFF. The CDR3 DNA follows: TGTGCCAGCAGTTTTGAGACTAGTACCTACAATGAGCAGTTCTTC.

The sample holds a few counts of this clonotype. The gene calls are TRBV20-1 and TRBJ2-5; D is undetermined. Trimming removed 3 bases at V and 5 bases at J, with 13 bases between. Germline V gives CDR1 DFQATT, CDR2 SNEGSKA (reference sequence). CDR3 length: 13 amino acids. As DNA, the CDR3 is TGCAGTGCTAGGGACGCCCTGTGGGAGACCCAGTACTTC. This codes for CSARDALWETQYF.

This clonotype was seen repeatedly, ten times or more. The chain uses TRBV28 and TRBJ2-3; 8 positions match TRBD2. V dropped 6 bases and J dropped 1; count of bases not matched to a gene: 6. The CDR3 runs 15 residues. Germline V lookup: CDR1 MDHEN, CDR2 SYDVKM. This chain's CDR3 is CASSPDGRGTDTQYF. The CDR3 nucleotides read TGTGCCAGCAGCCCGGACGGGAGGGGCACAGATACGCAGTATTTT.

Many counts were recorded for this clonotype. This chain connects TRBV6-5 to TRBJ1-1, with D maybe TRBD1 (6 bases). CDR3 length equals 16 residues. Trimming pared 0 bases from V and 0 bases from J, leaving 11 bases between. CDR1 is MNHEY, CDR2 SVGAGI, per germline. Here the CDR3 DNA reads TGTGCCAGCAGTTACTCGAGGCAGGGGTTGAACACTGAAGCTTTCTTT. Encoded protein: CASSYSRQGLNTEAFF.

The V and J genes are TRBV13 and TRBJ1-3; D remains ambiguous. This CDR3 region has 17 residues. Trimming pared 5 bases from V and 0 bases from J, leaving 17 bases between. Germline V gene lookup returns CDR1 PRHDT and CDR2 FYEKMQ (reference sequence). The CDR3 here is CASSPEVWQTSGNTIYF. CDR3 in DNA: TGTGCCAGCAGCCCAGAGGTTTGGCAGACCTCTGGAAACACCATATATTTT.

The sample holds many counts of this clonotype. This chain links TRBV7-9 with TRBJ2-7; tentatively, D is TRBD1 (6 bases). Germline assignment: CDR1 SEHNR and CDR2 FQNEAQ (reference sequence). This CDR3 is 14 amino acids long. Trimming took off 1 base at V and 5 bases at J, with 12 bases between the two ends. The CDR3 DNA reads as TGTGCCAGCAGCTTAGGGGGGCCACCTAACGAGCAGTACTTC. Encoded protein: CASSLGGPPNEQYF.

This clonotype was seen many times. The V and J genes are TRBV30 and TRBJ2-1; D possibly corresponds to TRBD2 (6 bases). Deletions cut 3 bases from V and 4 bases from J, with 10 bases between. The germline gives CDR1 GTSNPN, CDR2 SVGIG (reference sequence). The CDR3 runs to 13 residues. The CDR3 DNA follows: TGTGCCTGGAGGCGGGAATCATACAATGAGCAGTTCTTC. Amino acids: CAWRRESYNEQFF.

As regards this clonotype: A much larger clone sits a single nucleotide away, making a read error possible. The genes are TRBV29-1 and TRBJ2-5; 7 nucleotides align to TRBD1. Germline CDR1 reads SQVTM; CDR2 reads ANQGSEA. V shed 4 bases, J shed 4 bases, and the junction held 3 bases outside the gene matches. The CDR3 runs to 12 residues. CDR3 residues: CSVATGAETQYF. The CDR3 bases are TGCAGCGTTGCAACAGGGGCAGAGACCCAGTACTTC.

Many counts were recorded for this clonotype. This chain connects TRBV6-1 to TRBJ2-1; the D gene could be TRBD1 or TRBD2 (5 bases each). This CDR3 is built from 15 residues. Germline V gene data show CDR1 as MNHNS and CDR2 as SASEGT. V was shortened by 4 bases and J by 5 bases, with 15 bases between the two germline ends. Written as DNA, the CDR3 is TGTGCCAGCAGTGTAGGGACGAGGATGGACAATGAGCAGTTCTTC. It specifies CASSVGTRMDNEQFF.

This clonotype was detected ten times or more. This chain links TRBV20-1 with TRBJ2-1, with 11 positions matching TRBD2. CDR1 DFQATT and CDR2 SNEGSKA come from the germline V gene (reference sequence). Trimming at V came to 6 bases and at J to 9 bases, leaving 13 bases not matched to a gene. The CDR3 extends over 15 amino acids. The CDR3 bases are TGCAGTGCCAGGCCCACGACTAGCGGGAAGATTGAGCAGTTCTTC. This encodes CSARPTTSGKIEQFF.

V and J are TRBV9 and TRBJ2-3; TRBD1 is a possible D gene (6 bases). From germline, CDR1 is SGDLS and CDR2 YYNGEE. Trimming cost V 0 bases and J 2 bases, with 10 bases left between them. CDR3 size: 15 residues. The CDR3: CASSVEQGPTDTQYF. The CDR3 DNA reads TGTGCCAGCAGCGTAGAACAGGGCCCCACAGATACGCAGTATTTT. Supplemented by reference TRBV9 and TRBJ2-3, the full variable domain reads DSGVTQTPKHLITATGQRVTLRCSPRSGDLSVYWYQQSLDQGLQFLIQYYNGEERAKGNILERFSAQQFPDLHSELNLSSLELGDSALYFCASSVEQGPTDTQYFGPGTRLTVL.

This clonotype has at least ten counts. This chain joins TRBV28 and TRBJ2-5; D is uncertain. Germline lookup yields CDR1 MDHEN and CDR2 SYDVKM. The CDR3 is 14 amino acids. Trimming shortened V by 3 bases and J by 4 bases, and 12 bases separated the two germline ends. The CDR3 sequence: CASSLGSLRETQYF. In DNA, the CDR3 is TGTGCCAGCAGTTTGGGGTCTTTGAGAGAGACCCAGTACTTC.

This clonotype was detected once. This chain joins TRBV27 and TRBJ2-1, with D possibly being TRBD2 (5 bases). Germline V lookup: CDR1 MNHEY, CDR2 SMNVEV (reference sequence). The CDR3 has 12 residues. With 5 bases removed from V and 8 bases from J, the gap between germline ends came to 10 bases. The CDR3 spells CASSDLEDEQFF. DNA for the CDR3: TGTGCCAGCAGTGATTTGGAGGATGAGCAGTTCTTC.

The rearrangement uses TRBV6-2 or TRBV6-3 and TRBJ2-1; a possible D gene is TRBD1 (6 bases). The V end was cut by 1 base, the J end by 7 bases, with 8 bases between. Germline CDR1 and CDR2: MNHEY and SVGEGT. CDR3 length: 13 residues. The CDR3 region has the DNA TGTGCCAGCAGTTACTTGAGGGGGAATGAGCAGTTCTTC. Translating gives CASSYLRGNEQFF.

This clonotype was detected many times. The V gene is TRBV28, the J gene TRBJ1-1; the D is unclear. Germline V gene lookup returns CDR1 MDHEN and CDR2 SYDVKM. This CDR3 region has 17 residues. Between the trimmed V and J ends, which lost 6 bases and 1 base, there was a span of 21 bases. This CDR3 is CASRTPLIWAENTEAFF. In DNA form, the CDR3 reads TGTGCCAGCAGAACCCCCCTCATATGGGCAGAGAACACTGAAGCTTTCTTT.

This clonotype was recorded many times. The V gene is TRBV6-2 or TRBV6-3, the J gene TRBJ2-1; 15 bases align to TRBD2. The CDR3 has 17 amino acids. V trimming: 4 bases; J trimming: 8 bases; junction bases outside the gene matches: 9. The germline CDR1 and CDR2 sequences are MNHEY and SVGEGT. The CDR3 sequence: CASSSGLAGGMYHEQFF. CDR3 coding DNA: TGTGCCAGCAGTTCCGGACTAGCGGGAGGGATGTATCATGAGCAGTTCTTC.

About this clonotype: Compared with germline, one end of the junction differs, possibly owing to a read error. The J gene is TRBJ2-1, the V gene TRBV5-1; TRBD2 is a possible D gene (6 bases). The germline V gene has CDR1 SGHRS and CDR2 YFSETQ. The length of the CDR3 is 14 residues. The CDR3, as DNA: TGCGCCAGCCAGCAGCTTGGCGGGGATTATGAGCAGCTCTTC. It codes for CASQQLGGDYEQLF.

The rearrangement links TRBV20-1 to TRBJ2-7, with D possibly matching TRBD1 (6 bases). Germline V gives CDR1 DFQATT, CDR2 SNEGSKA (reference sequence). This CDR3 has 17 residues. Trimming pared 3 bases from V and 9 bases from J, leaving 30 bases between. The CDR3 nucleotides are TGCAGTGCTAGGCCCCGGTCAGGGGCACTCAGTCCATTAAGGCAGTACTTC. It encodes CSARPRSGALSPLRQYF.

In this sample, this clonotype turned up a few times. CDR3 DNA: TGCAGCGTTGCGGGGGGGTACACAGATACGCAGTATTTT. It yields the protein CSVAGGYTDTQYF. V is TRBV29-1 and J is TRBJ2-3, with 8 bases fitting TRBD2. Unmatched junction bases numbered 2, after V lost 4 bases and J lost 2 bases. This CDR3 contains 13 residues. Germline lookup yields CDR1 SQVTM and CDR2 ANQGSEA.